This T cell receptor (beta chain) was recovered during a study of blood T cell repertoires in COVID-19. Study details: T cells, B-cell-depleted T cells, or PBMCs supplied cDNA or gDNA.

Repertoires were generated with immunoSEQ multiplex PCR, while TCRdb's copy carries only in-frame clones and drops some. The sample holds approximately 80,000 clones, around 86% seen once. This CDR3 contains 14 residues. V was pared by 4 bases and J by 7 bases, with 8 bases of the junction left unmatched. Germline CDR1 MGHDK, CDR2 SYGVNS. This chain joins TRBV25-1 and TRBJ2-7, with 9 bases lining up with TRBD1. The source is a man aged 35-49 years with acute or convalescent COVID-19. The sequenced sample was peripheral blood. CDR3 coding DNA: TGTGCCAGCAGTGTACCGGGACAGGGTAGGGAGCAGTACTTC. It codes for CASSVPGQGREQYF.